The 29 T cell receptor beta chains presented below share a single source sample, sequenced in a study of CD4 T cells in relation to SARS-CoV-2 and coronaviruses. No cognate antigen is known for these TCRs. The table came from immunoSEQ multiplex PCR; TCRdb's copy has only in-frame clones and leaves some out. This table holds about 16,000 clones, over 65% found once. Before the COVID-19 pandemic, during about 2011-2019, CD4+ T cells were taken from unexposed donors. The cells were cultured for over eight days before CD4+ T cells were isolated. The sample was CD4+ T cells from PBMCs, cultured in vitro. These receptors came from a human donor in good health.

J is TRBJ2-7 and V is TRBV29-1; perhaps TRBD2 as D (6 bases). CDR1 and CDR2 (germline): SQVTM, ANQGSEA. This CDR3 comprises 13 residues. The CDR3 region is CSVSPLTEGEQYF. The CDR3, as DNA: TGCAGTGTATCCCCGCTGACGGAGGGCGAGCAGTACTTC.

V usage is TRBV27 and J usage is TRBJ1-2; no definite D call. This CDR3 has 12 residues. Germline-derived CDR1 and CDR2 are MNHEY and SMNVEV (reference sequence). V was shortened by 10 bases and J by 7 bases, with 16 bases between the two germline ends. This CDR3 reads CATRDGRGGYTF. CDR3 sequence (DNA): TGTGCCACCCGGGATGGCAGAGGTGGCTACACCTTC.

The chain combines TRBV19 with TRBJ1-5, with D hard to call. Looked up from germline, CDR1 is LNHDA and CDR2 is SQIVND (reference sequence). The length of the CDR3 is 13 residues. V was cut by 2 bases and J by 3 bases, with 5 bases left in between. The CDR3 here is CASSITDNQPQHF. DNA for the CDR3: TGTGCCAGTAGTATAACAGACAATCAGCCCCAGCATTTT.

This sequence joins TRBV6-6 and TRBJ1-2; D unresolved. The CDR3 runs 13 residues. Germline V CDR1 and CDR2: MNHNY, SVGAGI (reference sequence). V was pared by 7 bases and J by 8 bases, with 17 bases between. CDR3 protein: CASILNREEGYTF. The CDR3, as DNA: TGTGCCAGCATCCTCAACCGGGAGGAAGGCTACACCTTC.

The V and J genes are TRBV5-8 and TRBJ2-3; possibly TRBD2 for D (5 bases). V lost 4 bases and J lost 3, with 18 bases in between. CDR3 length: 16 residues. CDR1 SGHTS and CDR2 YDEGEE come from the germline V gene. As DNA, the CDR3 is TGTGCCAGCAGCCACGGACTGACGGACCAAACAGATACGCAGTATTTT. Its protein is CASSHGLTDQTDTQYF.

This clone was observed a few times. The chain links TRBV19 to TRBJ1-2; D is undetermined. Germline values: CDR1 LNHDA, CDR2 SQIVND (reference sequence). The CDR3 is made up of 12 amino acids. The V end lost 3 bases, the J end lost 8 bases, and 10 bases lay between the germline ends. This chain's CDR3 is CASSIRTRGYTF. The CDR3 nucleotides read TGTGCCAGTAGTATTAGGACGCGGGGCTACACCTTC.

This chain uses TRBV2 with TRBJ1-1; D is uncertain. Germline V gives CDR1 SNHLY, CDR2 FYNNEI. The CDR3 runs to 13 residues. V was trimmed by 6 bases and J by 1 base, leaving 9 bases between them. DNA for the CDR3: TGTGCCAGCAGACAGAGAGCGAACACTGAAGCTTTCTTT. Amino acids: CASRQRANTEAFF.

The chain carries TRBV11-3 and TRBJ2-3, with D unresolved. Germline values: CDR1 SGHNT, CDR2 YENEEA. Trimming cost V 5 bases and J 2 bases, with 11 bases left between them. The CDR3 sequence is 14 residues long. CDR3 sequence reads: CASSTSAATDTQYF. DNA of the CDR3: TGTGCCAGCAGCACCTCCGCGGCCACAGATACGCAGTATTTT.

This sequence joins TRBV5-1 and TRBJ2-4, with 7 positions matching TRBD2. The CDR3 consists of 13 residues. The V gene end was trimmed by 0 bases and the J gene end by 8 bases; junction bases not matched to a gene: 2. Germline CDR1 and CDR2: SGHRS and YFSETQ. The CDR3 loop reads CASSLEGRDIQYF. DNA of the CDR3: TGCGCCAGCAGCTTGGAGGGGAGGGACATTCAGTACTTC.

The CDR3 region has the DNA TGCAGTGCTAGTCAGGGACAGGGTCATGGCTACACCTTC. Its translation is CSASQGQGHGYTF. The V and J genes are TRBV20-1 and TRBJ1-2; 9 nucleotides match TRBD1. The CDR3 sequence is 13 residues long. Germline V lookup: CDR1 DFQATT, CDR2 SNEGSKA (reference sequence). J was trimmed by 6 bases and V by 3 bases; bases with no gene match: 5.

The rearrangement uses TRBV9 and TRBJ2-1; D not certain. V lost 0 bases to trimming and J lost 0 bases, with 7 bases between them. The CDR3 length is 15 residues. CDR1 is SGDLS and CDR2 is YYNGEE in the germline V gene. CDR3 amino acids: CASSVESSSYNEQFF. CDR3 coding DNA: TGTGCCAGCAGCGTAGAGAGTAGCTCCTACAATGAGCAGTTCTTC. Filled out from reference TRBV9 and TRBJ2-1, the complete variable domain reads DSGVTQTPKHLITATGQRVTLRCSPRSGDLSVYWYQQSLDQGLQFLIQYYNGEERAKGNILERFSAQQFPDLHSELNLSSLELGDSALYFCASSVESSSYNEQFFGPGTRLTVL.

The rearrangement joins TRBV2 to TRBJ2-5; possible D gene TRBD1, 5 bases. V gave up 6 bases and J gave up 3 bases, with 11 bases separating them. The CDR3 is made up of 13 amino acids. Germline CDR1 reads SNHLY; CDR2 reads FYNNEI. CDR3 nucleotide sequence: TGTGCCAGCAGGGGCAGGGCCGAAGAGACCCAGTACTTC. Translation gives CASRGRAEETQYF.

The chain links TRBV12-3 or TRBV12-4 to TRBJ1-2; no definite D call. The CDR3 sequence is 13 residues long. V was trimmed by 2 bases and J by 1 base, leaving 5 bases between them. The CDR3 nucleotides are TGTGCCAGCAGTTTAAAGGGTAACTATGGCTACACCTTC. Encoded protein: CASSLKGNYGYTF.

The chain employs TRBV5-1 and TRBJ2-2; tentative D call: TRBD1 (6 bases). Germline V gene sequence: CDR1 SGHRS, CDR2 YFSETQ. The CDR3 runs to 14 residues. V gave up 4 bases and J gave up 7 bases, with 14 bases separating them. CDR3 nucleotides: TGCGCCAGCAGCGCCGGACAGAATGTCGGGGAGCTGTTTTTT. Translating gives CASSAGQNVGELFF.

The chain combines TRBV19 with TRBJ1-4, with 9 bases identical to TRBD1. Germline CDR1 and CDR2: LNHDA and SQIVND (reference sequence). The CDR3 length is 15 residues. Trimming at V came to 5 bases and at J to 3 bases, leaving 4 bases not matched to a gene. CDR3 amino acids: CASSHRDRANEKLFF. The CDR3 region has the DNA TGTGCCAGTAGTCACCGGGACAGGGCTAATGAAAAACTGTTTTTT.

This chain uses TRBV7-9 with TRBJ2-3; maybe TRBD1 (7 bases). V lost 6 bases, J lost 6 bases, and 22 bases lay in between. This CDR3 is built from 16 residues. Germline V lookup: CDR1 SEHNR, CDR2 FQNEAQ (reference sequence). CDR3 region: CASSLFRGGGLDTQYF. As DNA, the CDR3 is TGTGCCAGCAGTTTGTTTCGAGGAGGGGGCCTGGATACGCAGTATTTT.

The V call is TRBV19, the J call TRBJ1-4; a weak D match, TRBD1 (6 bases). Trimming removed 9 bases from V and 0 bases from J, with 23 bases in between. The germline V gene encodes CDR1 LNHDA and CDR2 SQIVND (reference sequence). This CDR3 has 18 residues. This CDR3 reads CASNGGLWSAATNEKLFF. The CDR3 DNA reads as TGTGCCAGCAATGGGGGCCTATGGTCGGCTGCAACTAATGAAAAACTGTTTTTT.

This sequence joins TRBV24-1 and TRBJ1-2; D uncertain. This CDR3 spans 13 amino acids. Germline values: CDR1 KGHDR, CDR2 SFDVKD. V was pared by 2 bases and J by 5 bases, with 8 bases between. DNA of the CDR3: TGTGCCACCAGTGATTATGGGGAGTATGGCTACACCTTC. This translates into CATSDYGEYGYTF.

V and J are TRBV12-3 or TRBV12-4 and TRBJ1-2; 8 bases are a match to TRBD1. The CDR3 runs 13 residues. With V trimmed by 6 bases and J by 9 bases, 9 bases remained unmatched. CDR3 DNA: TGTGCCAGCAGCCCGGGACAGGACAGGTGCTACACCTTC. Translated: CASSPGQDRCYTF.

The gene calls are TRBV6-1 and TRBJ1-5; perhaps TRBD1 as D (5 bases). Germline loops: CDR1 MNHNS, CDR2 SASEGT. The CDR3 is made up of 16 amino acids. V was trimmed by 0 bases and J by 5 bases, leaving 14 bases between them. The CDR3 DNA follows: TGTGCCAGCAGTGAAGCGCTTGGCAGGGAGTATCAGCCCCAGCATTTT. Its protein is CASSEALGREYQPQHF.

This chain uses TRBV11-2 with TRBJ2-5, with 11 bases fitting TRBD2. Germline-derived CDR1 and CDR2 are SGHAT and FQNNGV. The CDR3 runs 17 residues. Trimming removed 1 base from V and 2 bases from J; junction bases left unmatched: 6. The CDR3 here is CASSLGGTSGTQETQYF. The CDR3 region has the DNA TGTGCCAGCAGCTTAGGGGGGACTAGCGGAACACAAGAGACCCAGTACTTC.

The J gene is TRBJ2-3, the V gene TRBV6-4, with unresolved D. The CDR3 has 13 residues. Trimming stripped 4 bases from V and 0 bases from J, with 5 bases between. The germline gives CDR1 MRHNA, CDR2 SNTAGT. The DNA for the CDR3 is TGTGCCAGCAGTGCGGCTAGCACAGATACGCAGTATTTT. Translated, it gives CASSAASTDTQYF.

This clone was seen only a few times. The V gene is TRBV11-3, the J gene TRBJ2-7; no definite D call. The CDR3 sequence is 12 residues long. CDR1 and CDR2 (germline): SGHNT, YENEEA. Between the trimmed V and J ends, which lost 2 bases and 3 bases, there was a span of 5 bases. CDR3 sequence reads: CASSLNGYEQYF. The CDR3 DNA is TGTGCCAGCAGCTTAAATGGCTACGAGCAGTACTTC.

A few counts support this clone. The chain joins TRBV4-1 to TRBJ1-6; D is undetermined. Trimming removed 1 base at V and 10 bases at J, with 14 bases between. Germline values: CDR1 MGHRA, CDR2 YSYEKL. The CDR3 extends over 15 amino acids. The CDR3 coding sequence is TGCGCCAGCAGCCAAGTGGGAGGGAGCGGCTCACCCCTCCACTTT. This gives the protein CASSQVGGSGSPLHF.

V usage is TRBV4-1 and J usage is TRBJ1-2; D call uncertain. Trimming took off 3 bases at V and 0 bases at J, with 5 bases between the two ends. This CDR3 has 13 amino acids. The germline gives CDR1 MGHRA, CDR2 YSYEKL. The CDR3 DNA follows: TGCGCCAGCAGCCAGGTGGCTAACTATGGCTACACCTTC. It is translated as CASSQVANYGYTF.

DNA for the CDR3: TGTGCCACCAGCAGAGAAACAGGGTCCTACGAGCAGTACTTC. The encoded protein is CATSRETGSYEQYF. The rearrangement links TRBV15 to TRBJ2-7, with D possibly being TRBD1 (6 bases). Trimming cost V 0 bases and J 1 base, with 7 bases left between them. The CDR3 consists of 14 residues. CDR1 is LNHNV, CDR2 YYDKDF, per germline (reference sequence).

The chain employs TRBV11-3 and TRBJ2-1, with 8 bases identical to TRBD1. J gave up 6 bases and V 4 bases, and 14 bases lay outside the gene matches. The CDR3 totals 17 residues. Germline CDR1 and CDR2: SGHNT and YENEEA. CDR3 coding DNA: TGTGCCAGCAGCTCGTGGGTTGGACAGGGACAAGGCAATGAGCAGTTCTTC. It translates to CASSSWVGQGQGNEQFF.

DNA for the CDR3: TGTGCTAGTGGTTTGTGGCAGGGTTCGTATGGCTACACCTTC. This gives the protein CASGLWQGSYGYTF. The V call is TRBV12-5, the J call TRBJ1-2; weak D call: TRBD1 (5 bases). Between the trimmed V and J ends, which lost 2 bases and 5 bases, there was a span of 12 bases. The germline V gene has CDR1 LGHNT and CDR2 FRNRAP. The CDR3 runs 14 residues.

The chain is built from TRBV15 and TRBJ2-6; D perhaps matches TRBD1 (5 bases). Deletions cut 0 bases from V and 9 bases from J, with 12 bases between. This CDR3 is 15 amino acids long. Germline V gives CDR1 LNHNV, CDR2 YYDKDF (reference sequence). The CDR3 region has the DNA TGTGCCACCAGCAGAGAGGGGCAGGGCGTCAACGTCCTGACTTTC. Amino acid sequence: CATSREGQGVNVLTF.